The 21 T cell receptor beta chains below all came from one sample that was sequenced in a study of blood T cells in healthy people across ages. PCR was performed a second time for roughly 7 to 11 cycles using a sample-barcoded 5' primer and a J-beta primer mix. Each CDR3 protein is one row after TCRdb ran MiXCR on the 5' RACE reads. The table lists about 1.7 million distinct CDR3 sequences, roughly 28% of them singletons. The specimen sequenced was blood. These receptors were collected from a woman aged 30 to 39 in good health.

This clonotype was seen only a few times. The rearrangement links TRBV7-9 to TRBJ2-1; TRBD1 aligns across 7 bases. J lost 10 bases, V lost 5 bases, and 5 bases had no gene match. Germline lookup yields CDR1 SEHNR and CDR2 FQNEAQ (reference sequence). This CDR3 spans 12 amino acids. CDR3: CASSRQGVEQFF. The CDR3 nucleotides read TGTGCCAGCAGCAGACAGGGTGTGGAGCAGTTCTTC.

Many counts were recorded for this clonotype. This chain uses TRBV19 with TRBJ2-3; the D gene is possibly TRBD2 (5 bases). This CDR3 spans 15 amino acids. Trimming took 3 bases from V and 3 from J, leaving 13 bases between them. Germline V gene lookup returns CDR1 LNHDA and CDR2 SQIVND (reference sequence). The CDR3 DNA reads TGTGCCAGTAGTATCGGTGGAGGAATGACAGATACGCAGTATTTT. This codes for CASSIGGGMTDTQYF.

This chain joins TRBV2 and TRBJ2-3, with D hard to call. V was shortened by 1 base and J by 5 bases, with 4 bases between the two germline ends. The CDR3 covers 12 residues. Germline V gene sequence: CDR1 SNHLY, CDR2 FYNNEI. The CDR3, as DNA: TGTGCCAGCAGTGAAGATATAGATACGCAGTATTTT. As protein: CASSEDIDTQYF.

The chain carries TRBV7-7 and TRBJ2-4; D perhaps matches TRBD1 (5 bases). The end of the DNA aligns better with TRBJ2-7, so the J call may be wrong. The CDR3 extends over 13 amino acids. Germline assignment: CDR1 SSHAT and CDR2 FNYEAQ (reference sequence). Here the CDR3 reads CASSPSGWGEQYF. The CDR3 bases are TGTGCCAGCAGCCCTTCAGGGTGGGGCGAGCAGTACTTC.

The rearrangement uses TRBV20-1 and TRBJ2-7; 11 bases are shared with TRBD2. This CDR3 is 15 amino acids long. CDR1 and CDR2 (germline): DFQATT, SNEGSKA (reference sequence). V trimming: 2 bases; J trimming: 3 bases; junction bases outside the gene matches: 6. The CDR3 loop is CSARSGTSGLYEQYF. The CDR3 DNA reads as TGCAGTGCTAGATCCGGGACTAGCGGCCTCTACGAGCAGTACTTC.

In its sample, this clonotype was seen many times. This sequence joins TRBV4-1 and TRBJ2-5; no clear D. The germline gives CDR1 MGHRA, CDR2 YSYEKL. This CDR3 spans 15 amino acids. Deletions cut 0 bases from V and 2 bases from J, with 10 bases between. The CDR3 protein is CASSQDRGAQETQYF. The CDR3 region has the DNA TGCGCCAGCAGCCAAGATCGAGGCGCTCAAGAGACCCAGTACTTC.

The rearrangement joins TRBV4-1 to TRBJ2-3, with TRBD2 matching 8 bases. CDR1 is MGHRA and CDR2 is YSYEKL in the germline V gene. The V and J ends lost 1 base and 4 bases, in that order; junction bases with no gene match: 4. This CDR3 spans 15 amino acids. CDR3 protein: CASSQGTSYADTQYF. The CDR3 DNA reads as TGCGCCAGCAGCCAAGGGACTAGCTACGCAGATACGCAGTATTTT.

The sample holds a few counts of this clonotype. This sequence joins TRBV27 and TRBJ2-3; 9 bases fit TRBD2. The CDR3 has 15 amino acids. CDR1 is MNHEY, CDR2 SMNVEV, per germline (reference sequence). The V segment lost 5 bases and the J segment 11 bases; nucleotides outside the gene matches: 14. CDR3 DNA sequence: TGTGCCAGCAGTAGGATAGCGGGGGAAACACTTAAGCAGTATTTT. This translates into CASSRIAGETLKQYF.

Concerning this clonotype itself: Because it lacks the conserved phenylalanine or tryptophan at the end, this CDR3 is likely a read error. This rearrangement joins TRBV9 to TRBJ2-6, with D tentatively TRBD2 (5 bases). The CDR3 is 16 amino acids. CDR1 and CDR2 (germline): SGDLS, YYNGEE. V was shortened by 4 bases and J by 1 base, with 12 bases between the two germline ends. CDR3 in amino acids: CASSQDRESGANVLTC. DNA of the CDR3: TGTGCCAGCAGCCAGGACCGGGAATCTGGGGCCAACGTCCTGACTTGC.

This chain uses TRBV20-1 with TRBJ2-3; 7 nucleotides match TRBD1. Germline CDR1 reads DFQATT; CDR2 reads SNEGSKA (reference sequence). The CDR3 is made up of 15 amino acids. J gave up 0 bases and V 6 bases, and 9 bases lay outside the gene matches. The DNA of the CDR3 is TGCAGTGCAATCCGGGACAGACACAGCACAGATACGCAGTATTTT. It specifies CSAIRDRHSTDTQYF.

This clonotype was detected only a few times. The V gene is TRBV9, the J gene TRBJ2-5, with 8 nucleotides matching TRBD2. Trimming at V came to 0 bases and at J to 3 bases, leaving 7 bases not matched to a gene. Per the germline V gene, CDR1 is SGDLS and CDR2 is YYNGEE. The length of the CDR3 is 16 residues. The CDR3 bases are TGTGCCAGCAGCGTAGCGGGGACTAGGATGGAAGAGACCCAGTACTTC. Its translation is CASSVAGTRMEETQYF.

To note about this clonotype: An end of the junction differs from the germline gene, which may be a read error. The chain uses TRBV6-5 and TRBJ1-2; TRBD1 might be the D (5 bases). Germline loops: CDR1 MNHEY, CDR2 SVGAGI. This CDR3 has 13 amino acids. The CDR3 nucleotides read TGTGCCGGCAGTAGAGAGGGAGCTCAGGGCTACATCTTC. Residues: CAGSREGAQGYIF.

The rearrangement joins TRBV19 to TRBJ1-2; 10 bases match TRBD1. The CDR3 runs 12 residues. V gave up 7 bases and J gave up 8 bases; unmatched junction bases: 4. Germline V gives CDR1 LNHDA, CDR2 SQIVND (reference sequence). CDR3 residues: CASNDRGRGYTF. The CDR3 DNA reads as TGTGCCAGTAATGACAGGGGGCGCGGCTACACCTTC.

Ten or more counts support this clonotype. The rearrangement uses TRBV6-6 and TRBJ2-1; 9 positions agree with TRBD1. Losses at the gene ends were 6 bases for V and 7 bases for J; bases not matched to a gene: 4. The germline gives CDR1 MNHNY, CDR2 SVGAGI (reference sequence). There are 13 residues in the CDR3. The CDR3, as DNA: TGTGCCAGCAGCCATGACAGGGGGAATGAGCAGTTCTTC. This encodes CASSHDRGNEQFF.

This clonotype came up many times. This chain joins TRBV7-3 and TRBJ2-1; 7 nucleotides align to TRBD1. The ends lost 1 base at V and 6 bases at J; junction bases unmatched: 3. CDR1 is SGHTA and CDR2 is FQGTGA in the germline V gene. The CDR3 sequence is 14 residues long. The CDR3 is CASSLKTGSNEQFF. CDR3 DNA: TGTGCCAGCAGCTTAAAGACAGGGTCCAATGAGCAGTTCTTC.

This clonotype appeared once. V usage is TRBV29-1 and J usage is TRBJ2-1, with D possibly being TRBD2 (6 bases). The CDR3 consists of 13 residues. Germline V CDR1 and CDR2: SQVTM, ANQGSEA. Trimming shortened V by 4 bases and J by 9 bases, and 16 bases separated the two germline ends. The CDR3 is CSVVLGLHIEQFF. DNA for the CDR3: TGCAGCGTTGTCTTAGGACTACACATTGAGCAGTTCTTC.

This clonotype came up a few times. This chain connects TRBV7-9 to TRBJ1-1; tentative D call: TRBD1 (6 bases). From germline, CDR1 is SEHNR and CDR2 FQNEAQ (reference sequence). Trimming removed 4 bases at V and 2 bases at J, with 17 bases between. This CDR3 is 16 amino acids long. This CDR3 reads CASSSSGQRGNTEAFF. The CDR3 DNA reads TGTGCCAGCAGCTCCAGTGGACAGAGGGGAAACACTGAAGCTTTCTTT. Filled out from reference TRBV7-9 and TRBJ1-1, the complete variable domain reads DTGVSQNPRHKITKRGQNVTFRCDPISEHNRLYWYRQTLGQGPEFLTYFQNEAQLEKSRLLSDRFSAERPKGSFSTLEIQRTEQGDSAMYLCASSSSGQRGNTEAFFGQGTRLTVV.

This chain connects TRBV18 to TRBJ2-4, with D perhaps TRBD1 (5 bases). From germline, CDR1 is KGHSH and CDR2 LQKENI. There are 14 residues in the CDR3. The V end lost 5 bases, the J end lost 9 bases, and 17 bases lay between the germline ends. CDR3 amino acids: CASSLERQSTIQYF. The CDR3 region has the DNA TGTGCCAGCTCATTGGAACGACAGTCCACCATTCAGTACTTC.

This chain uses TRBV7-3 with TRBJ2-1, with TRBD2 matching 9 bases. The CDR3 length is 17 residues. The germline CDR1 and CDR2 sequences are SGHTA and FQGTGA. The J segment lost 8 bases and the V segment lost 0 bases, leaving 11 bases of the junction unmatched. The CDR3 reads CASSLTPGGGAVYEQFF. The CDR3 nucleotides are TGTGCCAGCAGCTTAACCCCTGGCGGGGGGGCCGTCTATGAGCAGTTCTTC. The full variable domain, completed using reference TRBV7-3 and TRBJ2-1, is GAGVSQTPSNKVTEKGKYVELRCDPISGHTALYWYRQSLGQGPEFLIYFQGTGAADDSGLPNDRFFAVRPEGSVSTLKIQRTERGDSAVYLCASSLTPGGGAVYEQFFGPGTRLTVL.

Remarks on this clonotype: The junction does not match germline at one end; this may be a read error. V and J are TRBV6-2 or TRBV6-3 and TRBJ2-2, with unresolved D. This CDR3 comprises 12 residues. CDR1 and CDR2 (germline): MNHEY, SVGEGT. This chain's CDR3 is CTSTRNTGELFF. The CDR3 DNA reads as TGTACCAGCACCAGGAACACCGGGGAGCTGTTTTTT.

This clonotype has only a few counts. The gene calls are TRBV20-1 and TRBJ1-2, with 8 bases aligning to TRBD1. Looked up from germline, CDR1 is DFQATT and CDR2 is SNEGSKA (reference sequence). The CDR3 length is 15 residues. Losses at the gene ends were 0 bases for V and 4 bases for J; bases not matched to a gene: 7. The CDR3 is CSARDPGGASYGYTF. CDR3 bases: TGCAGTGCTAGAGATCCAGGGGGCGCGAGCTATGGCTACACCTTC.